These 29 T cell receptor beta chains were sequenced from one sample in a study of human T cells and chemical hapten exposure. Indicated time point: healthy volunteer bleed at 2 weeks. Whole blood, unfractionated, served as the material for total RNA extraction. TCRdb re-called the RACE reads with MiXCR, one entry per CDR3 protein. This table holds about 130,000 distinct CDR3 sequences, 8.5% to 9.5% found once. The sample taken for sequencing was whole blood. All receptors derive from a male donor in good health. Some clones in this sample may be carry-over from other donors' samples.

This clonotype was seen only a few times. The rearrangement links TRBV2 to TRBJ1-1; no clear D gene. Germline CDR1 is SNHLY and CDR2 is FYNNEI. This CDR3 spans 17 amino acids. Between the trimmed V and J ends, which lost 4 bases and 0 bases, there was a span of 18 bases. The DNA for the CDR3 is TGTGCCAGCAGTGGAGCGGGTGGCAAGGATATGAACACTGAAGCTTTCTTT. Protein sequence: CASSGAGGKDMNTEAFF.

This chain links TRBV27 with TRBJ2-2; possibly TRBD2 for D (5 bases). V lost 7 bases to trimming and J lost 3 bases, with 18 bases between them. The CDR3 runs to 16 residues. Germline V gives CDR1 MNHEY, CDR2 SMNVEV (reference sequence). CDR3 in amino acids: CASKAIVSGDTGELFF. The CDR3 bases are TGTGCCAGCAAAGCAATAGTGTCCGGGGACACCGGGGAGCTGTTTTTT.

The V gene is TRBV5-1, the J gene TRBJ2-7; either TRBD1 or TRBD2 may fit D (5 bases each). Germline V gives CDR1 SGHRS, CDR2 YFSETQ. V was trimmed by 6 bases and J by 0 bases, leaving 10 bases between them. The CDR3 totals 13 residues. The CDR3 DNA follows: TGCGCCAGCACCGGGGCGAACTCCTACGAGCAGTACTTC. Its protein is CASTGANSYEQYF.

This clonotype showed up many times. The V call is TRBV11-2, the J call TRBJ1-4, with a tentative D call TRBD1 (6 bases). Trimming stripped 3 bases from V and 1 base from J, with 15 bases between. The CDR3 loop spans 17 amino acids. Germline V lookup: CDR1 SGHAT, CDR2 FQNNGV. The CDR3 DNA follows: TGTGCCAGCAGCTTGGGGACAACCGACCTAACTAATGAAAAACTGTTTTTT. Protein: CASSLGTTDLTNEKLFF.

This rearrangement joins TRBV12-3 or TRBV12-4 to TRBJ2-1; D might be TRBD2 (6 bases). Trimming removed 5 bases at V and 7 bases at J, with 30 bases between. The CDR3 totals 19 residues. CDR3 region: CASSTRKLAVAFVTNEQFF. Written as DNA, the CDR3 is TGTGCCAGCAGTACCCGGAAGTTAGCGGTGGCATTTGTAACTAATGAGCAGTTCTTC.

In the case of this clonotype: The CDR3 does not close with the conserved phenylalanine or tryptophan, likely indicating a read error. It is unclear where the CDR3 begins or ends on the DNA, so no DNA is shown, and the CDR3 is as TCRdb lists it. The chain carries TRBV23-1 and TRBJ2-7; TRBD1, the D gene given by the table, was not confirmed from the DNA. TRBV23-1 belongs to the ORF category, with a function that is uncertain. With termini counted, the CDR3 has 12 amino acids. The CDR3 is CATDEMASREYS.

The genes are TRBV27 and TRBJ1-2, with D uncertain. The CDR3 consists of 15 residues. Germline loops: CDR1 MNHEY, CDR2 SMNVEV (reference sequence). V was shortened by 0 bases and J by 2 bases, with 10 bases between the two germline ends. Written as DNA, the CDR3 is TGTGCCAGCAGTTTATCGAGGGCCTTGAACTATGGCTACACCTTC. This codes for CASSLSRALNYGYTF.

This clonotype showed up many times. This chain links TRBV4-3 with TRBJ2-6; D uncertain. The V gene's germline CDR1 is LGHNA and CDR2 YSLEER. V lost 0 bases, J lost 0 bases, and 15 bases lay in between. This CDR3 is built from 19 residues. CDR3 loop: CASSQDRSQTLSGANVLTF. In nucleotides, the CDR3 is TGCGCCAGCAGCCAAGACCGGTCCCAAACCCTCTCTGGGGCCAACGTCCTGACTTTC.

This clonotype was picked up a small number of times. The DNA for the CDR3 is TGTGCCACCAGTGCCGAACCCGGGGAGCTGTTTTTT. It is translated as CATSAEPGELFF. This rearrangement joins TRBV24-1 to TRBJ2-2; D gene ambiguous. Germline V gene lookup returns CDR1 KGHDR and CDR2 SFDVKD. The ends were cut back, 5 bases at V and 6 bases at J, with 6 bases in the middle. The CDR3 is 12 amino acids.

This clonotype was found a few times. This sequence joins TRBV20-1 and TRBJ2-5; D assignment may be TRBD1 or TRBD2 (7 bases each). CDR3 length equals 18 residues. The germline V and J ends were trimmed by 1 base and 5 bases, with 26 bases remaining between them. Germline CDR1 DFQATT, CDR2 SNEGSKA (reference sequence). The CDR3 protein is CSARVGAGGASEIETQYF. Here the CDR3 DNA reads TGCAGTGCTAGAGTGGGGGCAGGGGGGGCTAGCGAGATCGAGACCCAGTACTTC.

V usage is TRBV5-6 and J usage is TRBJ1-1; a weak D match, TRBD1 (5 bases). Germline V gene data show CDR1 as SGHDT and CDR2 as YYEEEE. This CDR3 comprises 15 residues. Trimming pared 0 bases from V and 1 base from J, leaving 10 bases between. In nucleotides, the CDR3 is TGTGCCAGCAGCTTGGTTTTCAGGGCGAACACTGAAGCTTTCTTT. Its translation is CASSLVFRANTEAFF.

With regard to this clonotype: This may arise from a read error, as a much more abundant clone is one base away. The J gene is TRBJ2-1, the V gene TRBV4-3, with unresolved D. Germline V lookup: CDR1 LGHNA, CDR2 YSLEER. The length of the CDR3 is 18 residues. Trimming cost V 1 base and J 9 bases, with 25 bases left between them. Here the CDR3 reads CASSQGEEGTGIMVEQFF. In DNA form, the CDR3 reads TGCGCCAGCAGCCAAGGGGAAGAAGGTACTGGGATTATGGTTGAGCAGTTCTTC.

This clonotype has only a few counts. The chain has TRBV7-2 and TRBJ2-3, with 12 bases fitting TRBD2. This CDR3 spans 16 amino acids. After removal of 5 bases from V and 3 bases from J, the junction contained 6 bases not matched to a gene. Germline CDR1 is SGHTA and CDR2 is FQGNSA. The CDR3 DNA sequence: TGTGCCAGCAGCCTCCTAGCGGGGGGGCCGACAGATACGCAGTATTTT. Protein sequence: CASSLLAGGPTDTQYF.

The genes are TRBV12-3 or TRBV12-4 and TRBJ1-2; D not certain. V lost 7 bases to trimming and J lost 6 bases, with 12 bases between them. The CDR3 covers 12 residues. CDR3 DNA sequence: TGTGCCAGCACCCTGAGTGGTGATGGCTACACCTTC. This encodes CASTLSGDGYTF.

This clonotype was observed many times. The chain recombines TRBV27 with TRBJ1-4; TRBD1 agrees at 8 bases. The J segment lost 4 bases and the V segment lost 5 bases, leaving 9 bases of the junction unmatched. Germline V lookup: CDR1 MNHEY, CDR2 SMNVEV (reference sequence). The CDR3 loop spans 16 amino acids. CDR3 sequence: CASSVVRGRGNEKLFF. CDR3 sequence (DNA): TGTGCCAGCAGTGTGGTCAGGGGGCGGGGTAATGAAAAACTGTTTTTT.

V usage is TRBV20-1 and J usage is TRBJ1-5; D remains unclear. This CDR3 is 13 amino acids long. CDR1 is DFQATT, CDR2 SNEGSKA, per germline (reference sequence). The V gene lost 4 bases and the J gene lost 0 bases, with 7 bases spanning the gap. The CDR3 region has the DNA TGCAGTGCTATAAGCTATAGCAATCAGCCCCAGCATTTT. It specifies CSAISYSNQPQHF.

Notes on this clonotype: A much larger clonotype is one base distant, so this may be a read error. The CDR3 here is CVSSQDLDSSNQPQHF. As DNA, the CDR3 is TGTGTCAGCAGCCAAGATCTCGACAGTAGCAATCAGCCCCAGCATTTT. The genes are TRBV4-2 and TRBJ1-5, with a possible D match to TRBD1 (5 bases). The CDR3 is 16 amino acids. Germline loops: CDR1 LGHNA, CDR2 YNFKEQ.

V and J are TRBV12-3 or TRBV12-4 and TRBJ1-1; D is uncertain. The CDR3 is made up of 13 amino acids. V lost 5 bases and J lost 1, with 8 bases in between. The CDR3 region is CASSPMANTEAFF. DNA of the CDR3: TGTGCCAGCAGTCCTATGGCGAACACTGAAGCTTTCTTT.

This clonotype was detected a few times. This rearrangement joins TRBV6-5 to TRBJ2-5, with 8 bases fitting TRBD1. The CDR3 loop spans 14 amino acids. The V segment lost 6 bases and the J segment 5 bases; nucleotides outside the gene matches: 8. Looked up from germline, CDR1 is MNHEY and CDR2 is SVGAGI. This CDR3 is CASRQTGAWETQYF. The CDR3 DNA reads as TGTGCCAGCAGGCAGACAGGGGCATGGGAGACCCAGTACTTC.

The chain employs TRBV7-3 and TRBJ2-6; D may be TRBD1 or TRBD2 (5 bases each). Between the trimmed V and J ends, which lost 3 bases and 0 bases, there was a span of 21 bases. The CDR3 spans 20 residues. Germline values: CDR1 SGHTA, CDR2 FQGTGA. DNA of the CDR3: TGTGCCAGCAGCTTTCTCCCGTCCCGGAGAGGGGACTCTGGGGCCAACGTCCTGACTTTC. It yields the protein CASSFLPSRRGDSGANVLTF. The whole variable domain, filled in from reference TRBV7-3 and TRBJ2-6, reads GAGVSQTPSNKVTEKGKYVELRCDPISGHTALYWYRQSLGQGPEFLIYFQGTGAADDSGLPNDRFFAVRPEGSVSTLKIQRTERGDSAVYLCASSFLPSRRGDSGANVLTFGAGSRLTVL.

The CDR3 DNA is TGTGCCAGTAGTATTCGGACGGGCGGGACCGGGGAGCTGTTTTTT. Protein: CASSIRTGGTGELFF. This chain uses TRBV19 with TRBJ2-2, with D perhaps matching TRBD2 (5 bases). The V and J ends lost 3 bases and 5 bases respectively, with 13 bases between them. The CDR3 contains 15 residues. Germline-derived CDR1 and CDR2 are LNHDA and SQIVND (reference sequence).

Many counts were recorded for this clonotype. CDR3 region: CASSRDSTGVGSPLHF. The DNA of the CDR3 is TGTGCCAGCAGTAGAGACTCCACAGGGGTAGGCTCACCCCTCCACTTT. V is TRBV6-2 or TRBV6-3 and J is TRBJ1-6; 7 positions agree with TRBD1. Losses at the gene ends were 5 bases for V and 10 bases for J; bases not matched to a gene: 14. CDR3 length: 16 residues. CDR1 and CDR2 from the germline V gene are MNHEY and SVGEGT.

The chain is built from TRBV7-2 and TRBJ1-2, with D perhaps TRBD1 (6 bases). The V gene lost 1 base and the J gene lost 4 bases, with 16 bases spanning the gap. Per the germline V gene, CDR1 is SGHTA and CDR2 is FQGNSA. The CDR3 covers 16 residues. CDR3 region: CASSLGPGGASYGYTF. The CDR3 DNA is TGTGCCAGCAGCTTAGGGCCCGGGGGCGCTTCCTATGGCTACACCTTC.

This clonotype was recorded a few times. The V and J genes are TRBV15 and TRBJ2-2; D is tentatively TRBD1 or TRBD2 (5 bases each). The CDR3 is 16 residues long. Trimming took off 3 bases at V and 6 bases at J, with 17 bases between the two ends. Germline-derived CDR1 and CDR2 are LNHNV and YYDKDF (reference sequence). The CDR3 DNA reads TGTGCCACCAGCAGTTCCGGGGCGAGCTCGTCCGGGGAGCTGTTTTTT. Protein: CATSSSGASSSGELFF.

V is TRBV4-2 and J is TRBJ1-5; no definite D call. CDR1 and CDR2 (germline): LGHNA, YNFKEQ. V was clipped by 6 bases and J by 3 bases, with 12 bases between them. The CDR3 covers 14 residues. The CDR3 DNA reads TGTGCCAGCAGTCAGAGGGTCGACAATCAGCCCCAGCATTTT. This codes for CASSQRVDNQPQHF.

In its sample, this clonotype was seen many times. In DNA, the CDR3 is TGCGCCAGCAGCTTGGAGGACAGCTACGAGCAGTACTTC. Encoded protein: CASSLEDSYEQYF. This sequence joins TRBV5-1 and TRBJ2-7; TRBD1 might be the D (6 bases). CDR3 length: 13 residues. V shed 0 bases and J shed 3 bases, with 7 bases lying between them. Per germline, CDR1 SGHRS and CDR2 YFSETQ.

V and J are TRBV25-1 and TRBJ2-1; TRBD1 aligns across 7 bases. With V trimmed by 3 bases and J by 0 bases, 5 bases remained unmatched. The CDR3 runs 16 residues. Germline loops: CDR1 MGHDK, CDR2 SYGVNS. DNA of the CDR3: TGTGCCAGCAGTGACCCGACAGGGAGCTCCTACAATGAGCAGTTCTTC. Its protein product is CASSDPTGSSYNEQFF.

This clonotype was picked up a small number of times. V is TRBV5-4 and J is TRBJ2-2; 9 bases are a match to TRBD1. Germline V gene lookup returns CDR1 SGHNT and CDR2 YYREEE (reference sequence). The V gene end was trimmed by 3 bases and the J gene end by 6 bases; junction bases not matched to a gene: 9. The CDR3 runs to 16 residues. The CDR3 nucleotides read TGTGCCAGCAGCTCATCTGCCAGGACAGGGGCCGGGGAGCTGTTTTTT. Translating it yields CASSSSARTGAGELFF.

There are many counts of this clonotype. The chain has TRBV20-1 and TRBJ2-1; 7 nucleotides line up with TRBD2. Germline CDR1 and CDR2: DFQATT and SNEGSKA (reference sequence). This CDR3 comprises 16 residues. V shed 0 bases and J 10 bases; nucleotides not matched to a gene: 15. Written as DNA, the CDR3 is TGCAGTGCTAGAGATCAGCTAGCGGTTTCCCCGGCGGAGCAGTTCTTC. Translated, it gives CSARDQLAVSPAEQFF.